This is a list of T cell receptor beta chains from one sample in a study of molecular identifiers for immune sequencing clone quantification. TCRdb reprocessed the PCR reads with MiXCR, giving one entry per CDR3 protein. The table lists approximately 630,000 distinct CDR3 sequences, roughly 27% of them singletons. The specimen sequenced was naive CD8+ T cells from blood, with Jurkat cell RNA spiked in. These receptors all stem from a human donor in good health. Some libraries in this study had Jurkat cell RNA spiked in. The CDR3 runs from the conserved cysteine through the conserved F or W. Fields, in order: clone size, J gene, V gene, D gene, CDR3 protein, CDR3 DNA. D genes are given only for firm matches. Some rows mark clone size as missing; the rest say once, few, many or name a class of expanded clone.

many TRBJ1-1 TRBV4-1 - CASSQVVWGRTEAFF TGCGCCAGCAGCCAAGTAGTTTGGGGACGGACTGAAGCTTTCTTT
many TRBJ1-3 TRBV6-5 TRBD1 CASSAGTGTGNTIYF TGTGCCAGCAGTGCCGGGACAGGGACAGGAAACACCATATATTTT
- TRBJ1-2 TRBV6-5 - CASSFSGQLYGYTF TGTGCCAGCAGTTTCTCAGGACAGCTCTATGGCTACACCTTC
few TRBJ1-1 TRBV30 TRBD1 CAWRDRGTEAFF TGTGCCTGGAGAGACAGGGGGACTGAAGCTTTCTTT
many TRBJ2-5 TRBV11-1 - CASNLGTQYF TGTGCCAGCAACTTGGGGACCCAGTACTTC
many TRBJ2-3 TRBV7-9 - CASSLKVDTQYF TGTGCCAGCAGCTTAAAGGTAGATACGCAGTATTTT
few TRBJ2-2 TRBV7-9 - CASISDNTGELFF TGTGCCAGCATCTCCGATAACACCGGGGAGCTGTTTTTT
- TRBJ2-3 TRBV4-1 TRBD2 CASSGTTDGTSVGLHTDTQYF TGCGCCAGCAGCGGCACCACGGACGGGACTAGCGTCGGGCTACACACAGATACGCAGTATTTT
- TRBJ2-1 TRBV11-2 - CASSLEYGQYNEQFF TGTGCCAGCAGCTTAGAATACGGACAGTACAATGAGCAGTTCTTC
- TRBJ1-6 TRBV9 - CASSGEGSSYNSPLHF TGTGCCAGCAGCGGGGAAGGAAGCTCCTATAATTCACCCCTCCACTTT
few TRBJ1-1 TRBV5-3 - CASSPDLRAPNTEAFF TGTGCCAGCAGCCCGGATCTGAGGGCGCCGAACACTGAAGCTTTCTTT
many TRBJ1-1 TRBV28 - CASTDTANTEAFF TGTGCCAGCACTGACACAGCGAACACTGAAGCTTTCTTT
few TRBJ2-1 TRBV4-3 TRBD1 CASSQTSDRVDEQFF TGCGCCAGCAGCCAAACGTCGGACAGGGTCGATGAGCAGTTCTTC
few TRBJ2-1 TRBV6-6 - CATDHPGRPPKQLYNEQFF TGTGCCACCGACCATCCCGGACGCCCCCCAAAGCAACTCTACAATGAGCAGTTCTTC
many TRBJ1-1 TRBV30 TRBD1 CAWDQDRALMGAFF TGTGCCTGGGACCAGGACAGGGCCCTAATGGGAGCTTTCTTT
many TRBJ2-5 TRBV4-3 - CASSQDWGPALETQYF TGCGCCAGCAGCCAAGATTGGGGCCCCGCACTAGAGACCCAGTACTTC
- TRBJ2-7 TRBV4-1 TRBD1 CASSQDGPEPGQGRYEQYF TGCGCCAGCAGCCAAGATGGGCCTGAACCGGGACAGGGTCGTTACGAGCAGTACTTC
many TRBJ2-7 TRBV6-5 - CASSENSYEQYF TGTGCCAGCAGCGAAAACTCCTACGAGCAGTACTTC
- TRBJ2-3 TRBV30 TRBD1 CAWSEGQFTDTQYF TGTGCCTGGAGTGAGGGACAGTTCACAGATACGCAGTATTTT
- TRBJ2-7 TRBV5-6 - CASSFGRRSYEQYF TGTGCCAGCAGCTTCGGTAGGCGCTCCTACGAGCAGTACTTC
- TRBJ1-1 TRBV30 - CAWSTQENTEAFF TGTGCCTGGAGTACCCAGGAGAACACTGAAGCTTTCTTT
many TRBJ2-7 TRBV4-1 - CASSQERADPYEQYF TGCGCCAGCAGCCAAGAGAGGGCAGACCCCTACGAGCAGTACTTC
few TRBJ1-1 TRBV7-9 - CASSKRQDGLSTEAFF TGTGCCAGCAGCAAAAGACAGGATGGACTGAGCACTGAAGCTTTCTTT
- TRBJ1-3 TRBV10-3 TRBD1 CAARDSYQDSGNTIYF TGTGCCGCCCGGGACAGCTACCAAGACTCTGGAAACACCATATATTTT
many TRBJ2-3 TRBV4-1 - CASSRGPGFTDTQYF TGCGCCAGCAGCCGGGGCCCGGGGTTTACAGATACGCAGTATTTT
many TRBJ2-3 TRBV25-1 TRBD1 CASSDQGARGDTQYF TGTGCCAGCAGTGATCAGGGGGCGCGAGGAGATACGCAGTATTTT
- TRBJ2-6 TRBV10-3 TRBD1 CANMGQGNSGANVLTF TGTGCCAACATGGGACAGGGGAACTCTGGGGCCAACGTCCTGACTTTC
many TRBJ2-5 TRBV28 - CASRQWDRGRGETQYF TGTGCCAGCAGGCAATGGGATCGGGGGCGCGGAGAGACCCAGTACTTC
few TRBJ1-4 TRBV15 - CATSETTVATNEKLFF TGTGCCACCAGCGAAACGACGGTGGCAACTAATGAAAAACTGTTTTTT
many TRBJ2-7 TRBV19 - CASSILAGTSYEQYF TGTGCCAGTAGTATACTTGCCGGGACCAGCTACGAGCAGTACTTC
many TRBJ2-5 TRBV5-1 - CASSPRQTQETQYF TGCGCCAGCAGCCCCCGACAGACTCAAGAGACCCAGTACTTC
many TRBJ2-4 TRBV12-3/TRBV12-4 - CASSNLAGLAKNIQYF TGTGCCAGCAGTAACCTAGCAGGGCTAGCCAAAAACATTCAGTACTTC
many TRBJ1-1 TRBV7-9 - CASSYSLGDQMAFF TGTGCCAGCAGCTATTCTTTGGGGGATCAGATGGCTTTCTTT
many TRBJ2-3 TRBV7-8 - CASTRGGLTDTQYF TGTGCCAGCACCCGTGGGGGGTTGACAGATACGCAGTATTTT
few TRBJ2-7 TRBV6-2/TRBV6-3 TRBD2 CASSPTSGRAEQYF TGTGCCAGCAGCCCGACTAGCGGGAGGGCCGAGCAGTACTTC
few TRBJ2-5 TRBV27 TRBD2 CASRLAGAAQETQYF TGTGCCAGCAGACTAGCGGGAGCCGCCCAAGAGACCCAGTACTTC
few TRBJ2-5 TRBV7-9 - CASSLTGTPLGETQYF TGTGCCAGCAGCCTTACCGGGACCCCCCTTGGAGAGACCCAGTACTTC
- TRBJ2-5 TRBV7-9 TRBD1 CASSLEIRGPETQYF TGTGCCAGCAGCTTAGAAATCAGGGGGCCGGAGACCCAGTACTTC
- TRBJ2-2 TRBV11-2 TRBD1 CASSLDRGLPGELFF TGTGCCAGCAGCTTGGACAGGGGTTTGCCCGGGGAGCTGTTTTTT
many TRBJ1-1 TRBV6-5 - CASSRHNLGLTEAFF TGTGCCAGCAGTCGTCACAACCTGGGTCTTACTGAAGCTTTCTTT
- TRBJ1-1 TRBV6-1 - CASNRGGYTEAFF TGTGCCAGCAATCGAGGGGGTTACACTGAAGCTTTCTTT
- TRBJ2-3 TRBV5-1 - CASSSERGEVDTQYF TGCGCGAGCAGCTCTGAGAGGGGGGAAGTGGATACGCAGTATTTT
few TRBJ1-2 TRBV12-3/TRBV12-4 - CATTHGVGDYGYTF TGTGCCACCACCCACGGGGTAGGGGATTATGGCTACACCTTC
- TRBJ1-6 TRBV11-2 - CASSSLGQGSYNSPLHF TGTGCCAGCAGCTCCTTGGGGCAGGGCTCCTATAATTCACCCCTCCACTTT
many TRBJ2-5 TRBV21-1 - CASSVTGDQETQYF TGTGCCAGCAGCGTTACAGGGGACCAAGAGACCCAGTACTTC
- TRBJ1-5 TRBV9 - CASSVGKGDQPQHF TGTGCCAGCAGCGTAGGAAAGGGGGATCAGCCCCAGCATTTT
- TRBJ2-4 TRBV3-1 - CASSSGSRLAKNVQYF TGTGCCAGCAGCTCCGGGTCCCGCCTAGCCAAAAACGTTCAGTACTTC
many TRBJ2-7 TRBV4-1 - CASSQRTGGVSYEQYF TGCGCCAGCAGCCAGCGAACAGGGGGGGTCTCCTACGAGCAGTACTTC
many TRBJ1-1 TRBV29-1 - CSVADMNTEAFF TGCAGCGTTGCGGATATGAACACTGAAGCTTTCTTT
- TRBJ2-7 TRBV12-5 - CASAPDFQSYEQYF TGTGCTAGTGCCCCGGACTTTCAATCCTACGAGCAGTACTTC
many TRBJ2-5 TRBV6-5 - CASSYGTHQETQYF TGTGCCAGCAGTTACGGGACGCACCAAGAGACCCAGTACTTC
many TRBJ2-3 TRBV3-1 - CASSLGPDGTTDTQYF TGTGCCAGCAGCCTCGGCCCGGACGGGACCACAGATACGCAGTATTTT
few TRBJ2-7 TRBV27 - CASSLTQGGTYEQYF TGTGCCAGCAGTTTAACACAGGGAGGGACCTACGAGCAGTACTTC
- TRBJ2-4 TRBV27 - CASSLLPGPNINIQYF TGTGCCAGCAGTTTATTGCCGGGACCCAACATCAACATTCAGTACTTC
few TRBJ2-1 TRBV7-6 TRBD2 CASSRTLAGVGNEQFF TGTGCCAGCAGCCGAACCCTAGCGGGAGTCGGAAATGAGCAGTTCTTC
- TRBJ2-1 TRBV20-1 - CSAEGQVNYNEQFF TGCAGCGCCGAGGGGCAGGTTAACTACAATGAGCAGTTCTTC
few TRBJ2-7 TRBV7-9 - CASSPLRSPEQYF TGTGCCAGCAGCCCCCTCCGGTCTCCCGAGCAGTACTTC
many TRBJ1-1 TRBV7-9 TRBD1 CASRQGAVTEAFF TGTGCCAGCAGGCAGGGGGCGGTCACTGAAGCTTTCTTT